A selection of T cell receptor beta chains follows, all from one sample in a study of immune cell composition in non-small cell lung cancer. The data were produced by immunoSEQ multiplex PCR, yet TCRdb's version contains in-frame clones alone and is incomplete. The sample shows 1,500 to 2,000 clones, roughly 79% of them seen only once. The sequencing sample was made of lung tumor tissue. These receptors originate from a human donor with non-small cell lung cancer. The CDR3 runs from the conserved cysteine through the conserved F or W. D genes are given only for firm matches. Rows give clone size only sometimes, using once, few, many, or a class for an expanded clone.

abundance: once
v_gene: TRBV27
len: 15
d_gene: TRBD1
j_gene: TRBJ1-5
CDR3aa: CASSSDRGGDQPQHF
CDR3nt: TGTGCCAGCAGTTCGGACAGGGGAGGGGATCAGCCCCAGCATTTT

abundance: -
v_gene: TRBV30
len: 15
d_gene: -
j_gene: TRBJ1-3
CDR3aa: CAWSSWGLAGNTIYF
CDR3nt: TGTGCCTGGAGTAGCTGGGGGCTGGCTGGAAACACCATATATTTT

abundance: -
v_gene: TRBV30
len: 14
d_gene: TRBD2
j_gene: TRBJ2-4
CDR3aa: CAWNLLGEGHIQYF
CDR3nt: TGTGCCTGGAATCTACTCGGGGAGGGGCACATTCAGTACTTC

abundance: once
v_gene: TRBV7-9
len: 14
d_gene: -
j_gene: TRBJ2-2
CDR3aa: CASSLGVNTGELFF
CDR3nt: TGTGCCAGCAGCTTAGGAGTGAACACCGGGGAGCTGTTTTTT

abundance: once
v_gene: TRBV19
len: 15
d_gene: -
j_gene: TRBJ2-2
CDR3aa: CASRSGTGDTGELFF
CDR3nt: TGTGCCAGTAGATCGGGGACGGGGGACACCGGGGAGCTGTTTTTT

abundance: -
v_gene: TRBV5-1
len: 15
d_gene: -
j_gene: TRBJ2-4
CDR3aa: CASSDPFGGENIQYF
CDR3nt: TGCGCCAGCAGCGACCCCTTCGGGGGAGAAAACATTCAGTACTTC

abundance: few
v_gene: TRBV6-5
len: 16
d_gene: -
j_gene: TRBJ1-1
CDR3aa: CASSYVRVRGYTEAFF
CDR3nt: TGTGCCAGCAGTTACGTCCGAGTAAGAGGGTACACTGAAGCTTTCTTT

abundance: -
v_gene: TRBV30
len: 13
d_gene: -
j_gene: TRBJ1-2
CDR3aa: CAWNAPGVYGYTF
CDR3nt: TGTGCCTGGAACGCGCCAGGCGTCTATGGCTACACCTTC

abundance: -
v_gene: TRBV9
len: 14
d_gene: -
j_gene: TRBJ2-7
CDR3aa: CASSVGSGGTEQYF
CDR3nt: TGTGCCAGCAGCGTAGGGTCGGGGGGCACCGAGCAGTACTTC

abundance: -
v_gene: TRBV7-2
len: 11
d_gene: -
j_gene: TRBJ1-2
CDR3aa: CASSQRYGYTF
CDR3nt: TGTGCCAGCAGCCAGCGCTATGGCTACACATTC

abundance: -
v_gene: TRBV11-2
len: 14
d_gene: TRBD2
j_gene: TRBJ2-1
CDR3aa: CASREAGGYNEQFF
CDR3nt: TGTGCCAGCCGCGAAGCGGGGGGTTACAATGAGCAGTTCTTC

abundance: -
v_gene: TRBV6-6
len: 12
d_gene: TRBD1
j_gene: TRBJ1-2
CDR3aa: CASRGQGAGYTF
CDR3nt: TGTGCCAGCAGAGGACAGGGGGCTGGCTACACCTTC

abundance: once
v_gene: TRBV5-4
len: 15
d_gene: TRBD2
j_gene: TRBJ2-5
CDR3aa: CASSWGLAGEETQYF
CDR3nt: TGTGCCAGCAGCTGGGGACTAGCGGGGGAAGAGACCCAGTACTTC

abundance: -
v_gene: TRBV7-9
len: 13
d_gene: -
j_gene: TRBJ1-1
CDR3aa: CASSLSRGEEAFF
CDR3nt: TGTGCCAGCAGCTTATCCCGGGGAGAAGAAGCTTTCTTT

abundance: -
v_gene: TRBV9
len: 15
d_gene: TRBD2
j_gene: TRBJ2-1
CDR3aa: CASSPRTRQQNEQFF
CDR3nt: TGTGCCAGCAGCCCACGGACTAGGCAACAGAATGAGCAGTTCTTC

abundance: -
v_gene: TRBV11-3
len: 18
d_gene: -
j_gene: TRBJ1-1
CDR3aa: CASSLVVGRVTGNTEAFF
CDR3nt: TGTGCCAGCAGCTTAGTCGTGGGGCGAGTAACGGGTAACACTGAAGCTTTCTTT

abundance: -
v_gene: TRBV15
len: 15
d_gene: -
j_gene: TRBJ1-5
CDR3aa: CATSRNRVSNQPQHF
CDR3nt: TGTGCCACCAGCAGAAACAGGGTGTCGAATCAGCCCCAGCATTTT

abundance: once
v_gene: TRBV13
len: 12
d_gene: -
j_gene: TRBJ1-1
CDR3aa: CASSLAGTEAFF
CDR3nt: TGTGCCAGCAGCTTAGCGGGCACTGAAGCTTTCTTT

abundance: -
v_gene: TRBV5-1
len: 15
d_gene: -
j_gene: TRBJ1-5
CDR3aa: CASSLDGRENQPQHF
CDR3nt: TGCGCCAGCAGCTTGGACGGACGGGAGAATCAGCCCCAGCATTTT

abundance: -
v_gene: TRBV10-2
len: 13
d_gene: -
j_gene: TRBJ2-7
CDR3aa: CASKSSTLGEQYF
CDR3nt: TGCGCCAGCAAGTCAAGCACCCTCGGCGAGCAGTACTTC

abundance: -
v_gene: TRBV18
len: 16
d_gene: -
j_gene: TRBJ2-7
CDR3aa: CASSPNPKGLLYEQYF
CDR3nt: TGTGCCAGCTCACCTAATCCAAAGGGGCTCCTCTACGAGCAGTACTTC

abundance: -
v_gene: TRBV28
len: 17
d_gene: TRBD2
j_gene: TRBJ2-2
CDR3aa: CASSYWGLAGGPGELFF
CDR3nt: TGTGCCAGCAGTTATTGGGGACTAGCGGGAGGCCCCGGGGAGCTGTTTTTT